The text below deals with one TCR beta chain. Its antigen is not yet known. The input lacks base qualities; no much larger clone sits a single base away. The sample comes from a study of STAT5B mutations in CD4+ large granular lymphocyte leukemia (dated by TCRdb to between 2021 and 2022). A note on the overall study: Among the healthy controls, the CDR3 'QG' motif was associated with a particular HLA allele. The TCRbeta repertoires of CD4+ T-cell large granular lymphocyte leukemia patients were compared with the TCRbeta repertoires of healthy blood donors. Flow cytometry performed on FACSCanto II or FACSVerse showed that the purified fractions had more than 95% purity among lymphocytes.

Healthy controls were roughly 36 blood donors whose buffy coats came from the Finnish Red Cross blood service. All TCR-sequenced material derived from peripheral blood: patient blood samples and healthy donor buffy coats. Peripheral blood mononuclear cells were isolated by Ficoll-Hypaque gradient centrifugation. For the healthy controls, CD4+ cells were obtained from buffy coats by magnetic purification. Genomic DNA was extracted using the Gentra Puregene Cell and Tissue kit, and a Qubit 2.0 fluorometer was used to quantify it. General study outcomes and caveats: Compared with healthy CD4+ repertoires, CD4-sorted patient repertoires appeared more clonal, and this difference remained even after the putative leukemic clones were removed. The data were not HLA-matched, and the relatively small sample size could explain the higher clonality seen in CD4+ compared with CD8+ T-LGLL. TRBV06-family usage was enriched among the top patient clones (8/27) compared with healthy controls (2/35). Each patient's main leukemic clonotypes were private, but roughly 25% of these clonotypes showed up at low frequency in the non-leukemic repertoires of other patients.

The immunoSEQ assay at survey resolution was used to sequence TCRbeta rearrangements from genomic DNA. The original methods were these. In the TCR sequencing data, the lowest productive clonotype frequency that could be detected was 2.59 x 10-5. Only productive TCRbeta rearrangements, meaning sequences that were complete and in-frame, were kept for the analyses. The clonality of each sample was calculated as Simpson clonality in the immunoSEQ Analyzer version 3.0. Clones were categorized by frequency as very rare, small, medium, large (1-20%) or hyperexpanded (>20%). Generation probabilities were estimated with OLGA 1.2.3, V-gene circos plots were generated with VDJtools, specificities were searched for in VDJdb, and CDR3 motifs were identified with GLIPH. TCRdb retrieved this table from immuneACCESS and kept in-frame rearrangements only. Not all clones are present; in checked studies, unresolved V genes account for under half, and no reason is known for the remainder. V and J calls and clone size come straight from that table; D and trimming were deduced from the DNA. The sample table contains more than 30,000 clones; only one count was recorded for around 80% of them. The ten largest clones capture roughly 2% of the sample.

The germline V gene encodes CDR1 SNHLY and CDR2 FYNNEI. The germline ends are 9 bases apart after V is trimmed by 4 bases and J by 5 bases. The CDR3, cysteine through phenylalanine, is 13 amino acids long. The DNA shown is the 39-base CDR3, in frame from base 1. The clonotype comes from a human donor in good health. The rearranged chain carries TRBV2 and TRBJ1-5; the D gene is unclear. Material: CD4+ T cells from blood buffy coats. The DNA reads as follows: TGTGCCAGCAGTGTCGAAAGCCATCAGCCCCAGCATTTT. Its translation reads: CASSVESHQPQHF.